Given below is one T cell receptor beta chain in context. Sequencing used immunoSEQ multiplex PCR; TCRdb keeps in-frame clones, though not all of them. The sample lists some 150,000 clones; more than 80% were seen once. This record comes from a study of blood T cell repertoires in COVID-19. The receptor comes from a man over 45 who had recovered from COVID-19. Sequenced material: PBMCs or T cells enriched from blood (not recorded which).

In DNA, the CDR3 is TGTGCCAGCAGCTACAGGGGGGAGGGTGTCAATCAGCCCCAGCATTTT. It codes for CASSYRGEGVNQPQHF. This chain joins TRBV16 and TRBJ1-5; 8 bases are shared with TRBD1. The CDR3 is 16 amino acids. The germline CDR1 and CDR2 sequences are KGHSY and FQNENV. Trimming at V came to 5 bases and at J to 3 bases, leaving 9 bases not matched to a gene.